Following are 11 T cell receptor beta chains from one sample sequenced in a study of shared clonotypes between healthy human individuals. The assay was immunoSEQ multiplex PCR, and TCRdb's table has in-frame clones only and misses some. The data hold fewer than 1.4 million clones, with approximately 80% observed a single time. Sequenced input: memory CD4+ T cells from PBMCs. The subset is: CD45RA-negative fraction. The receptor source for this set is a young man in good health. Some clones in this sample may be carry-over from other donors' samples.

The gene calls are TRBV2 and TRBJ2-1; D gene ambiguous. The V gene's germline CDR1 is SNHLY and CDR2 FYNNEI. The CDR3 length is 11 residues. The V and J ends lost 5 bases and 10 bases respectively, with 9 bases between them. The DNA of the CDR3 is TGTGCCAGCAGTTTTGGACCAGAGCAGTTCTTC. This encodes CASSFGPEQFF.

The chain links TRBV6-5 to TRBJ1-5; 7 bases map to TRBD1. CDR3 size: 16 residues. The trim removed 0 bases at V and 6 bases at J, leaving 8 bases unmatched. The germline gives CDR1 MNHEY, CDR2 SVGAGI. The DNA for the CDR3 is TGTGCCAGCAGTTACTCCTCAACAGGGGTCGGTCAGCCCCAGCATTTT. Its translation is CASSYSSTGVGQPQHF.

The chain joins TRBV5-4 to TRBJ2-7; tentative D call: TRBD1 (5 bases). The V and J ends lost 7 bases and 3 bases respectively, with 11 bases between them. The CDR3 runs 12 residues. Germline V gene lookup returns CDR1 SGHNT and CDR2 YYREEE (reference sequence). The CDR3 here is CASARDFYEQYF. The CDR3 DNA sequence: TGTGCCAGCGCCAGGGATTTCTACGAGCAGTACTTC.

The chain uses TRBV19 and TRBJ1-1; 7 positions agree with TRBD1. In germline, CDR1 is LNHDA, CDR2 SQIVND (reference sequence). The CDR3 spans 15 residues. Unmatched junction bases numbered 3, after V lost 0 bases and J lost 2 bases. The CDR3 protein is CASSIDRGSNTEAFF. The CDR3 DNA sequence: TGTGCCAGTAGTATAGACAGGGGGTCCAACACTGAAGCTTTCTTT.

The chain carries TRBV4-3 and TRBJ2-2; 8 bases line up with TRBD2. The trim removed 3 bases at V and 3 bases at J, leaving 3 bases unmatched. The CDR3 sequence is 15 residues long. The germline V gene has CDR1 LGHNA and CDR2 YSLEER. The CDR3, as DNA: TGCGCCAGCAGCCACGGGACTAGGTACACCGGGGAGCTGTTTTTT. It is translated as CASSHGTRYTGELFF.

V gene TRBV21-1 combines with J gene TRBJ2-7; the D call in the table, TRBD1, was not verified against the DNA. TRBV21-1 is a listed pseudogene. This CDR3 spans 15 amino acids. CDR3 nucleotide sequence: TGTGCCAGCAGCAAAGGGCACGCCCCCTCCTACGAGCAGTACTTC. Encoded protein: CASSKGHAPSYEQYF.

CDR3 sequence (DNA): TGTGCCAGGGGGACAGTCCAAGAGACCCAGTACTTC. Encoded protein: CARGTVQETQYF. The rearrangement uses TRBV7-9 and TRBJ2-5, with 7 positions matching TRBD1. The CDR3 consists of 12 residues. The V gene end was trimmed by 9 bases and the J gene end by 1 base; junction bases not matched to a gene: 2. Germline V gene data show CDR1 as SEHNR and CDR2 as FQNEAQ (reference sequence). The full variable domain, with the rest looked up from reference TRBV7-9 and TRBJ2-5, is DTGVSQNPRHKITKRGQNVTFRCDPISEHNRLYWYRQTLGQGPEFLTYFQNEAQLEKSRLLSDRFSAERPKGSFSTLEIQRTEQGDSAMYLCARGTVQETQYFGPGTRLLVL.

V usage is TRBV6-5 and J usage is TRBJ2-1; 12 positions agree with TRBD2. There are 16 residues in the CDR3. The junction had 8 bases not matched to a gene; V was cut back by 4 bases and J by 7 bases. Germline CDR1 MNHEY, CDR2 SVGAGI. CDR3 loop: CASSSRTSGKLNEQFF. CDR3 sequence (DNA): TGTGCCAGCAGTTCCAGGACTAGCGGGAAATTGAATGAGCAGTTCTTC.

As for this clone: Other DNA sequences from this sample encode an identical CDR3 as well. The V and J genes are TRBV5-1 and TRBJ1-2; TRBD1 might be the D (6 bases). CDR1 and CDR2 from the germline V gene are SGHRS and YFSETQ. Deletions cut 0 bases from V and 6 bases from J, with 9 bases between. The CDR3 loop spans 13 amino acids. CDR3 protein: CASSLEGGNGYTF. CDR3 nucleotides: TGCGCCAGCAGCTTGGAGGGGGGAAATGGCTACACCTTC.

This chain links TRBV2 with TRBJ2-7, with 7 nucleotides matching TRBD2. This CDR3 is built from 15 residues. CDR1 is SNHLY, CDR2 FYNNEI, per germline. Trimming at V came to 5 bases and at J to 6 bases, leaving 13 bases not matched to a gene. CDR3 nucleotides: TGTGCCAGCAGTCAAAGGGAGGGCAAAGGGACCGAGCAGTACTTC. This translates into CASSQREGKGTEQYF.

This clone was seen many times. The V and J genes are TRBV21-1 and TRBJ1-2; TRBD1, the D gene given by the table, was not confirmed from the DNA. TRBV21-1 is a documented pseudogene. This CDR3 spans 15 amino acids. The CDR3 loop reads CASSERHDRGPGYTF. The CDR3 DNA is TGTGCCAGCAGCGAAAGGCATGACAGGGGGCCTGGCTACACCTTC.